The clone carrying this T cell receptor (beta chain) was picked up a small number of times. Its antigen is unknown. Treatment: oral pan-JAK inhibitor, 5-10 mg twice daily. Obtained from alopecia areata patients were lesional scalp punch biopsies along with peripheral blood. These data belong to a study of CD8+ T cells in alopecia areata. Study-wide points: Many expanded lesional clones remained in scalp and blood on tofacitinib. Researchers reported that TCR sharing among patients proved less clear than in mice, possibly HLA-linked. The study found higher clonality in lesional than normal scalp, especially in alopecia totalis/universalis.

The CDR3 covers 14 residues. Looked up from germline, CDR1 is LNHDA and CDR2 is SQIVND (reference sequence). V was pared by 7 bases and J by 4 bases, with 9 bases of the junction left unmatched. Following extraction, RNA underwent reverse transcription to cDNA, which served as the sequencing template. Clones were read by immunoSEQ multiplex PCR, and TCRdb kept only the in-frame ones, dropping some. The data hold roughly 200,000 clones, with about 55% observed a single time. The rearrangement joins TRBV19 to TRBJ1-2; 7 bases are shared with TRBD1. The sequence was obtained from a human donor with alopecia areata. The sequencing used CD8+ T cells sorted from blood, collected at week 24, from a patient treated with tofacitinib. CDR3: CASKGDSLFYGYTF. The CDR3 DNA is TGTGCCAGTAAAGGGGACAGTCTGTTCTATGGCTACACCTTC.